This TCR beta chain was sequenced for a study of cytomegalovirus exposure and HLA in healthy donors. Whole-study findings and limits: It was confirmed in vitro that a few of the CMV-associated chains were specific for CMV antigens.

This clone was picked up a small number of times. Its antigen is currently unknown. It was with 60 Vbeta and 13 Jbeta primers that the PCR ran. Data came from immunoSEQ multiplex PCR; TCRdb stores just in-frame clones and leaves some out. The sample has 120,000 or so clones, 80% seen once. The V gene end was trimmed by 0 bases and the J gene end by 4 bases; junction bases not matched to a gene: 6. CDR3 length: 16 residues. From germline, CDR1 is MNHNY and CDR2 SVGAGI (reference sequence). The chain joins TRBV6-6 to TRBJ2-1; 7 bases agree with TRBD2. This TCR was recovered from a man in his thirties or forties in good health and CMV-seronegative. The sample was PBMCs. The CDR3 bases are TGTGCCAGCAGTTACTCATGGCGGGAGAGATACAATGAGCAGTTCTTC. This translates into CASSYSWRERYNEQFF.